Below, one T cell receptor (beta chain) is given with its context. This clone's antigen is unknown. No clone much larger than this one lies a single base away; base qualities are absent. The data were taken from a study of T cells in localized non-small cell lung cancer (dated by TCRdb to 2018 to 2021). Background for the entire study: T cell repertoires of approximately 250 early-stage NSCLC patients were analyzed, with tumors being compared against uninvolved tumor-adjacent lungs. All 240 or so NSCLC patients in the cohort were treatment-naive and had localized lung tumors that were resected. NSCLC patients had a mean age of roughly 64 years, and around 140 were male and 107 female. Findings and caveats that apply to the study as a whole: Since the design was exploratory, TCR variables were selected using unadjusted p-values with no false-discovery rate correction. Longer overall survival was associated with higher T cell density in blood, whereas shorter survival was associated with higher clonality in adjacent lung. Uninvolved tumor-adjacent lung showed the highest T cell clonality, higher than tumor, which suggests more focused antigenic responses in the uninvolved tumor-adjacent lung. Multi-region tumor sequencing was not performed, so intratumor heterogeneity could not be excluded. A median of 57 of the top 100 tumor clones turned up in the paired uninvolved adjacent lung, and under 30 of those clones also ranked among the top 100 of that same adjacent lung.

The CDR3 contains 14 residues, cysteine and phenylalanine counted. The read is trimmed to its CDR3 DNA, 42 bases read in frame from base 1. A distance of 12 bases separates the germline ends of V and J, which lose 6 bases and 4 bases respectively. CDR1 SGHTA and CDR2 FQGNSA are derived from the germline V gene. TCR beta CDR3 regions were sequenced from DNA using the immunoSEQ Assay. Processing in the source paper ran as follows. To compute T cell density, TCR beta template counts were normalized to usable DNA, which was estimated by amplifying housekeeping genes. Richness was estimated with the preseqR package, extrapolating to 400,000 templates for PBMC samples and 120,000 templates for tissue samples. Clonality was defined by subtracting Pielou's evenness from one. Tissue-enriched TCRs were identified by differential abundance testing using productive amino-acid clonotypes, minimum total count 5 and alpha 0.1. Repertoire overlap between compartments was quantified with the Jaccard Index and Morisita Overlap Index. GLIPH grouped TCR beta CDR3s together with public tetramer-defined viral CDR3s, and a viral motif had to include at least three viral sequences and also show V-gene enrichment. Here the immuneACCESS table is served through TCRdb, limited to in-frame sequences with V and J called. Missing clones are a known gap in these copies; in checked studies unresolved V genes cover under half, and the rest lacks a known reason. V and J calls and clone size are copied from that table; D and trimming were computed from the DNA. This sample lists around 96,000 clones; just over 90% were detected once. Approximately 4% of the sample belongs to the ten largest clones.

At diagnosis, tumor, uninvolved tumor-adjacent lung and peripheral blood were collected and then preserved as a mix of FFPE and fresh-frozen material. For TCR repertoire profiling, blood samples were analyzed in the form of peripheral blood mononuclear cells. This chain is built from TRBV7-2 and TRBJ1-4; the D region possibly corresponds to TRBD1 (5 bases align). The clonotype was recovered from a woman aged 40 to 75 with stage II squamous cell lung carcinoma. The sequences come from PBMCs, collected before any cancer treatment. The nucleotide sequence is given as TGTGCCAGCAGACGCCCGGGGGGTAATGAAAAACTGTTTTTT. Its protein reads: CASRRPGGNEKLFF.